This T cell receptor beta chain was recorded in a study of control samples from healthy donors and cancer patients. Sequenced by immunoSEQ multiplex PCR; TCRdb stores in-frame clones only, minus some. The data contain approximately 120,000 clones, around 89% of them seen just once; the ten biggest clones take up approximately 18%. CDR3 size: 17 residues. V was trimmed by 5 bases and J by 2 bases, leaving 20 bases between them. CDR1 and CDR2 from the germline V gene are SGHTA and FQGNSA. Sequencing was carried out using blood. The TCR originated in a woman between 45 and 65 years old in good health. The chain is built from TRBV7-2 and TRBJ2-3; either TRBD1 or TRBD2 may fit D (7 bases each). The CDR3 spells CASSHPRGRGATDTQYF. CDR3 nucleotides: TGTGCCAGCAGCCACCCCAGGGGGAGGGGGGCCACAGATACGCAGTATTTT.